This T cell receptor beta chain was identified in a study of radiotherapy plus CTLA-4 blockade in lung cancer. Study in general: Among all patients, about 19% showed objective responses, while roughly 31% had disease control. Whole-study findings and limits: Response, reportedly, was best predicted by interferon-beta along with early blood T cell clone dynamics. Some TCR clones had been derived from tumors. These clones expanded in peripheral blood after radiotherapy plus ipilimumab.

The V gene end was trimmed by 1 base and the J gene end by 8 bases; junction bases not matched to a gene: 8. Germline V gene sequence: CDR1 SGHTA, CDR2 FQGNSA. This CDR3 has 15 residues. Focal radiation plus CTLA-4 blockade with ipilimumab was administered to patients who had chemo-refractory metastatic non-small-cell lung cancer. Comment on this clone: Antigen specificity is unknown.

Clones were read by immunoSEQ multiplex PCR, and TCRdb kept only the in-frame ones, dropping some. The sample consists of approximately 40,000 clones, 70% to 80% of them appearing once. This receptor was obtained from a human donor with non-small cell lung cancer who had stable disease on radiotherapy plus ipilimumab. The gene calls are TRBV7-2 and TRBJ1-2; 9 nucleotides align to TRBD1. Here the sequenced sample was peripheral blood, taken from a patient treated with radiotherapy plus ipilimumab. Here the CDR3 reads CASSLEGQGLRGYTF. In nucleotides, the CDR3 is TGTGCCAGCAGCTTAGAGGGACAGGGTCTGAGGGGCTACACCTTC.